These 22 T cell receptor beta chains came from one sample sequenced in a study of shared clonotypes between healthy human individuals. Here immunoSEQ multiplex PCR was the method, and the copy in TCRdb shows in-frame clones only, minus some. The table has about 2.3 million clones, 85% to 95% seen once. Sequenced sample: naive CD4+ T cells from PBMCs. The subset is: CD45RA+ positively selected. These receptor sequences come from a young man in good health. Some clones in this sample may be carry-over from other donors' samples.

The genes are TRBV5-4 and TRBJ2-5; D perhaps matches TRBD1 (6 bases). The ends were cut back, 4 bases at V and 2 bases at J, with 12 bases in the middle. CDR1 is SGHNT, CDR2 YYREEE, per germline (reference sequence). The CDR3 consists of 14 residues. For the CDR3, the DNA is TGTGCCAGCAGCCGGACAGCCCAACAAGAGACCCAGTACTTC. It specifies CASSRTAQQETQYF.

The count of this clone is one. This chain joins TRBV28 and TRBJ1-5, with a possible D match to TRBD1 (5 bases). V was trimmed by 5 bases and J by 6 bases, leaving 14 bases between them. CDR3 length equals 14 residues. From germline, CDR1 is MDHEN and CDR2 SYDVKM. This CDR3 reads CASSPGQIIQPQHF. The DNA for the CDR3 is TGTGCCAGCAGTCCCGGACAAATAATTCAGCCCCAGCATTTT.

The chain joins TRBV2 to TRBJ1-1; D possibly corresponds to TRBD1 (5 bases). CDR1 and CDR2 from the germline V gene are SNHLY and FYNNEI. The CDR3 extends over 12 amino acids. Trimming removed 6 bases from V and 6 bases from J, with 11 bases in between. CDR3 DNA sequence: TGTGCCAGCAGAGGGACGGAAGCTGAAGCTTTCTTT. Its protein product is CASRGTEAEAFF.

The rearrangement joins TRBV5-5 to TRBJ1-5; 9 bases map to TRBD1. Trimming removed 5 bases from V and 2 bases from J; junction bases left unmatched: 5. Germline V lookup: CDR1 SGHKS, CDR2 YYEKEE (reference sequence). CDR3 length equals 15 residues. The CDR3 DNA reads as TGTGCCAGCAGTTACCGGGACAGGGGCAATCAGCCCCAGCATTTT. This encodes CASSYRDRGNQPQHF.

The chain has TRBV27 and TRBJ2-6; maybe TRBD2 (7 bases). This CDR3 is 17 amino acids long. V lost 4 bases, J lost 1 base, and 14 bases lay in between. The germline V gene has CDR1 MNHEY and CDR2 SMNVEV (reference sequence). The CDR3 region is CASSSSKGGSGANVLTF. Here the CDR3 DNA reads TGTGCCAGCAGTTCCTCGAAGGGGGGGTCTGGGGCCAACGTCCTGACTTTC.

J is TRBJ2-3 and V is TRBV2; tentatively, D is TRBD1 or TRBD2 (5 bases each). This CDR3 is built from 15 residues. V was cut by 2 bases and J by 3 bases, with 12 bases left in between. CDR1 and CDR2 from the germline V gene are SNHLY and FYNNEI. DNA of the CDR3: TGTGCCAGCAGTGAAAGGGACGGCCTGACAGATACGCAGTATTTT. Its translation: CASSERDGLTDTQYF.

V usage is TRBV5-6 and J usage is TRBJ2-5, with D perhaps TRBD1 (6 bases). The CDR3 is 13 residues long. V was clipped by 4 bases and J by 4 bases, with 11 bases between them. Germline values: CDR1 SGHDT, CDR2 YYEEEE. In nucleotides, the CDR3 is TGTGCCAGCAGCCGCAGGGGAGCAGAGACCCAGTACTTC. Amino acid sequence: CASSRRGAETQYF.

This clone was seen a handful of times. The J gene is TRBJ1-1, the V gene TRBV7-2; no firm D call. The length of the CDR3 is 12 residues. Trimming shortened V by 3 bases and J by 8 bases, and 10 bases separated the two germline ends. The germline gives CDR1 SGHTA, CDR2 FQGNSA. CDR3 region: CASSFSGREAFF. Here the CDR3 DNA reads TGTGCCAGCAGCTTTTCGGGGAGGGAAGCTTTCTTT.

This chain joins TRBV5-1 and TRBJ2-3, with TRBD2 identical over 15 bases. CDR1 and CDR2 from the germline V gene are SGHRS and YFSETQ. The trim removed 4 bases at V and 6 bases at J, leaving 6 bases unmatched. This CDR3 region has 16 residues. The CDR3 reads CASSIGLAGGGDTQYF. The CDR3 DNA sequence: TGCGCCAGCAGCATAGGACTAGCGGGAGGGGGCGATACGCAGTATTTT.

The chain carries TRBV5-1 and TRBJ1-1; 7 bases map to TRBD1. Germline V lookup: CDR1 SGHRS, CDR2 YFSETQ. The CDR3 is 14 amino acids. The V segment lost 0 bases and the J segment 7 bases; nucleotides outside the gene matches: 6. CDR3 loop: CASSLDRGGVEAFF. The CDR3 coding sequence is TGCGCCAGCAGCTTGGACAGGGGAGGGGTTGAAGCTTTCTTT.

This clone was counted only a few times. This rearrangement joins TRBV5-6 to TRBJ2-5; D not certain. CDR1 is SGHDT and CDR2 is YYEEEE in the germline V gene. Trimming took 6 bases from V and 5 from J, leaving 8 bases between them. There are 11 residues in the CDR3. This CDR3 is CASTSRETQYF. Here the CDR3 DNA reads TGTGCCAGCACGAGCCGGGAGACCCAGTACTTC.

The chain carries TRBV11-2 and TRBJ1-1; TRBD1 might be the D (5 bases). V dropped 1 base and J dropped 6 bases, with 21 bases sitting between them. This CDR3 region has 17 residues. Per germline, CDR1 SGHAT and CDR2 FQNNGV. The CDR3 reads CASSLGGVRWAEAEAFF. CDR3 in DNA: TGTGCCAGCAGCTTAGGAGGGGTCAGGTGGGCTGAAGCTGAAGCTTTCTTT.

CDR3 DNA sequence: TGTGCCAGCAGCACCGGGACTTTTGATACGCAGTATTTT. It translates to CASSTGTFDTQYF. J is TRBJ2-3 and V is TRBV7-9; D possibly corresponds to TRBD2 (6 bases). CDR3 length equals 13 residues. Between the trimmed V and J ends, which lost 5 bases and 6 bases, there was a span of 12 bases. CDR1 and CDR2 from the germline V gene are SEHNR and FQNEAQ (reference sequence).

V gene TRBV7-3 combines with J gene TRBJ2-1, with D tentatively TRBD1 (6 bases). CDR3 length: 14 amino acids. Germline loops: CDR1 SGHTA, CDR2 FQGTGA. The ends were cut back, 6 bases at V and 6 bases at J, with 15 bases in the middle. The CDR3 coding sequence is TGTGCCAGCAGTCCTGGTGGGGGCCTCAATGAGCAGTTCTTC. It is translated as CASSPGGGLNEQFF. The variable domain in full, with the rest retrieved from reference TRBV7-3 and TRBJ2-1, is GAGVSQTPSNKVTEKGKYVELRCDPISGHTALYWYRQSLGQGPEFLIYFQGTGAADDSGLPNDRFFAVRPEGSVSTLKIQRTERGDSAVYLCASSPGGGLNEQFFGPGTRLTVL.

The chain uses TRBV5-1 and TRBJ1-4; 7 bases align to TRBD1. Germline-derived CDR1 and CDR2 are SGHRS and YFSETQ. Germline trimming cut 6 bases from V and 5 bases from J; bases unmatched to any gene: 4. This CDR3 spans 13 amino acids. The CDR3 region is CASTRDRNEKLFF. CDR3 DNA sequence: TGCGCCAGCACACGGGACAGAAATGAAAAACTGTTTTTT.

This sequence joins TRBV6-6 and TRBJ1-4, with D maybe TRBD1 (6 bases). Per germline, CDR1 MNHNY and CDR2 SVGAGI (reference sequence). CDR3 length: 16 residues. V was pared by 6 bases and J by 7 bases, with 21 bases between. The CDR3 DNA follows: TGTGCCAGCAGAAACCCCAGGGGAGATTTGGGTGAAAAACTGTTTTTT. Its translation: CASRNPRGDLGEKLFF.

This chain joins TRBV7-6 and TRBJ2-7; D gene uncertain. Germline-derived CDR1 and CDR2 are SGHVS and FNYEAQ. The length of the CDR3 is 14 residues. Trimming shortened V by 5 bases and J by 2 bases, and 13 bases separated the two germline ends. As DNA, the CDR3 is TGTGCCAGCAGCCCCACGGAGACCCCCTACGAGCAGTACTTC. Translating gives CASSPTETPYEQYF.

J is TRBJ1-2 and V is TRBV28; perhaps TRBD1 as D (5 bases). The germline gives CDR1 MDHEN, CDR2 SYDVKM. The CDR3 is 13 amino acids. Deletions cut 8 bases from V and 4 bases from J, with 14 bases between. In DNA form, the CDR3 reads TGTGCCAGCGCGGTGGGCAGGGTCTATGGCTACACCTTC. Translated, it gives CASAVGRVYGYTF.

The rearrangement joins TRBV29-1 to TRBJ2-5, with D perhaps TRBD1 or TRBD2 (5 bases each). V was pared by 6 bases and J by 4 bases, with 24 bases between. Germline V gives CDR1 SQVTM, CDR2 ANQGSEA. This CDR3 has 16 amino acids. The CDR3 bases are TGCAGCGTCCCCGCTACGCACCGGGACGTCCGAGAGACCCAGTACTTC. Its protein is CSVPATHRDVRETQYF.

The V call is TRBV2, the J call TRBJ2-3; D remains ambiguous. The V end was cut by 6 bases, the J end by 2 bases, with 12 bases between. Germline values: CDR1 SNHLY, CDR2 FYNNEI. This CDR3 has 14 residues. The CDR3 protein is CASRKIVYTDTQYF. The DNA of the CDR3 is TGTGCCAGCAGGAAGATAGTCTACACAGATACGCAGTATTTT.

The CDR3 DNA reads as TGTGCCAGCGGCAGGGGGGGTAGCGGGGAGCTGTTTTTT. Its protein product is CASGRGGSGELFF. The chain carries TRBV25-1 and TRBJ2-2, with D possibly being TRBD1 or TRBD2 (7 bases each). Trimming shortened V by 8 bases and J by 7 bases, and 14 bases separated the two germline ends. The length of the CDR3 is 13 residues. Germline V CDR1 and CDR2: MGHDK, SYGVNS.

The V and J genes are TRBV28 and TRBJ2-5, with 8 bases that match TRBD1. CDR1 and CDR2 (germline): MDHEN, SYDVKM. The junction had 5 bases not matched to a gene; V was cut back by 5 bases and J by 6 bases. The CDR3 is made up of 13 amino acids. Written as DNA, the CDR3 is TGTGCCAGCAGTACGACAGGGGCGAAGACCCAGTACTTC. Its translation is CASSTTGAKTQYF.